These T cell receptor beta chains were read from a single sample in a study of graft-versus-host responses after intestinal transplantation. Generated by immunoSEQ multiplex PCR, the TCRdb table keeps only in-frame clones and is missing some. The table lists some 66,000 clones, around 90% of them singletons. Sequenced material: ileum tissue, taken roughly 54 weeks after transplant. The receptor set was obtained from a human patient who received an intestinal transplant, so some T cells may come from the graft donor. Each CDR3 is given with its conserved first and last residue. The D gene is left open where the match is weak. Clone size is shown for a subset of rows, as once, few, many or a class of expanded clone.

clone size: .
V gene: TRBV4-1
D gene: .
J gene: TRBJ2-1
CDR3 protein: CASSLRVADEQFF
CDR3 DNA: TGCGCCAGCAGCCTCCGAGTCGCTGATGAGCAGTTCTTC

clone size: .
V gene: TRBV5-5
D gene: .
J gene: TRBJ2-6
CDR3 protein: CASSLMGPGANVLTF
CDR3 DNA: TGTGCCAGCAGCTTGATGGGGCCTGGGGCCAACGTCCTGACTTTC

clone size: .
V gene: TRBV6-1
D gene: .
J gene: TRBJ2-1
CDR3 protein: CASSLVRSSYNEQFF
CDR3 DNA: TGTGCCAGCAGCCTCGTTAGAAGCTCCTACAATGAGCAGTTCTTC

clone size: .
V gene: TRBV5-1
D gene: .
J gene: TRBJ2-7
CDR3 protein: CASSSLREQYF
CDR3 DNA: TGCGCCAGCAGCTCCCTGAGAGAGCAGTACTTC

clone size: .
V gene: TRBV2
D gene: TRBD1
J gene: TRBJ2-7
CDR3 protein: CASSDPGQPSYEQYF
CDR3 DNA: TGTGCCAGCAGTGATCCGGGACAGCCGTCCTACGAGCAGTACTTC

clone size: .
V gene: TRBV4-1
D gene: .
J gene: TRBJ2-7
CDR3 protein: CASSQEKYEQYF
CDR3 DNA: TGCGCCAGCAGCCAAGAAAAGTACGAGCAGTACTTC

clone size: .
V gene: TRBV12-2
D gene: .
J gene: TRBJ1-5
CDR3 protein: CASRPKECGTQPQHF
CDR3 DNA: TGTGCAAGTCGCCCAAAGGAATGTGGGACGCAGCCCCAGCATTTT

clone size: .
V gene: TRBV29-1
D gene: TRBD2
J gene: TRBJ2-5
CDR3 protein: CSVEDLGGGETQYF
CDR3 DNA: TGCAGCGTTGAAGATCTCGGGGGGGGAGAGACCCAGTACTTC

clone size: .
V gene: TRBV18
D gene: .
J gene: TRBJ1-3
CDR3 protein: CASSPQQGSSSGNTIYF
CDR3 DNA: TGTGCCAGCTCACCACAACAGGGCTCTAGCTCTGGAAACACCATATATTTT

clone size: .
V gene: TRBV4-1
D gene: .
J gene: TRBJ2-1
CDR3 protein: CASSSVSGAYNEQFF
CDR3 DNA: TGCGCCAGCAGCTCGGTCAGCGGAGCTTACAATGAGCAGTTCTTC

clone size: .
V gene: TRBV7-9
D gene: .
J gene: TRBJ2-7
CDR3 protein: CASRREGDPTLKKQYF
CDR3 DNA: TGTGCCAGCAGACGGGAAGGGGACCCCACTCTGAAGAAGCAGTACTTC

clone size: .
V gene: TRBV13
D gene: .
J gene: TRBJ2-3
CDR3 protein: CASRVNRATDTQYF
CDR3 DNA: TGTGCCAGCAGGGTTAACCGGGCCACAGATACGCAGTATTTT

clone size: .
V gene: TRBV4-1
D gene: TRBD1
J gene: TRBJ1-2
CDR3 protein: CASSQDRAGGHGYTF
CDR3 DNA: TGCGCCAGCAGCCAAGATAGGGCAGGGGGCCATGGCTACACCTTC

clone size: .
V gene: TRBV4-1
D gene: TRBD1
J gene: TRBJ2-6
CDR3 protein: CASSQTQGAIPGANVLTF
CDR3 DNA: TGCGCCAGCAGCCAGACACAGGGGGCGATCCCTGGGGCCAACGTCCTGACTTTC

clone size: .
V gene: TRBV5-4
D gene: .
J gene: TRBJ1-1
CDR3 protein: CASSYGRVDEAFF
CDR3 DNA: TGTGCCAGCAGCTACGGACGGGTCGATGAAGCTTTCTTT

clone size: .
V gene: TRBV7-2
D gene: .
J gene: TRBJ2-7
CDR3 protein: CASTGRGHEQYF
CDR3 DNA: TGTGCCAGCACGGGAAGGGGACACGAGCAGTACTTC

clone size: .
V gene: TRBV6-5
D gene: .
J gene: TRBJ1-2
CDR3 protein: CATEDLEDYGYTF
CDR3 DNA: TGTGCCACCGAGGACCTGGAGGACTATGGCTACACCTTC

clone size: .
V gene: TRBV18
D gene: TRBD1
J gene: TRBJ1-5
CDR3 protein: CASSPPGTGGLSNQPQHF
CDR3 DNA: TGTGCCAGCTCACCCCCCGGGACAGGAGGATTAAGCAATCAGCCCCAGCATTTT

clone size: .
V gene: TRBV11-2
D gene: .
J gene: TRBJ2-7
CDR3 protein: CASSAGSSYEQYF
CDR3 DNA: TGTGCCAGCAGCGCAGGGTCTTCCTACGAGCAGTACTTC

clone size: .
V gene: TRBV4-1
D gene: TRBD2
J gene: TRBJ2-7
CDR3 protein: CASSHRLADDYEQYF
CDR3 DNA: TGCGCCAGCAGCCACCGACTAGCGGACGACTACGAGCAGTACTTC

clone size: few
V gene: TRBV19
D gene: .
J gene: TRBJ1-5
CDR3 protein: CASRHTGSNQPQHF
CDR3 DNA: TGTGCCAGTAGACATACCGGGAGCAATCAGCCCCAGCATTTT

clone size: .
V gene: TRBV4-1
D gene: TRBD1
J gene: TRBJ2-5
CDR3 protein: CASSPNTGEETQYF
CDR3 DNA: TGCGCCAGCAGCCCTAATACAGGGGAAGAGACCCAGTACTTC

clone size: .
V gene: TRBV6-5
D gene: TRBD2
J gene: TRBJ2-1
CDR3 protein: CATRTSGRYNEQFF
CDR3 DNA: TGTGCCACCCGGACTAGCGGGAGATACAATGAGCAGTTCTTC

clone size: .
V gene: TRBV6-1
D gene: TRBD1
J gene: TRBJ1-2
CDR3 protein: CASRTGGIYGYTF
CDR3 DNA: TGTGCCAGCAGGACAGGGGGTATTTATGGCTACACCTTC

clone size: .
V gene: TRBV2
D gene: TRBD1
J gene: TRBJ2-2
CDR3 protein: CASSQGKGTGELFF
CDR3 DNA: TGTGCCAGCTCACAGGGGAAGGGGACGGGGGAGCTGTTTTTT

clone size: .
V gene: TRBV7-6
D gene: TRBD2
J gene: TRBJ2-3
CDR3 protein: CASSLSPLLAGDANTQYF
CDR3 DNA: TGTGCCAGCAGCTTATCCCCCCTTCTGGCGGGGGATGCGAATACGCAGTATTTT

clone size: .
V gene: TRBV4-1
D gene: TRBD1
J gene: TRBJ2-5
CDR3 protein: CASSPWTGQQETQYF
CDR3 DNA: TGCGCCAGCAGCCCCTGGACGGGACAGCAAGAGACCCAGTACTTC

clone size: once
V gene: TRBV4-1
D gene: .
J gene: TRBJ1-1
CDR3 protein: CASSQDRAANTEAFF
CDR3 DNA: TGCGCCAGCAGCCAGGACAGAGCGGCGAACACTGAAGCTTTCTTT

clone size: .
V gene: TRBV27
D gene: TRBD2
J gene: TRBJ2-7
CDR3 protein: CASSWGLAGDEQYF
CDR3 DNA: TGTGCCAGCAGTTGGGGACTAGCGGGAGACGAGCAGTACTTC

clone size: .
V gene: TRBV11-3
D gene: TRBD1
J gene: TRBJ1-1
CDR3 protein: CASSSGQGNTEAFF
CDR3 DNA: TGTGCCAGCAGCTCCGGACAGGGGAACACTGAAGCTTTCTTT

clone size: .
V gene: TRBV11-3
D gene: .
J gene: TRBJ1-1
CDR3 protein: CASSSSPSTEAFF
CDR3 DNA: TGTGCCAGCAGCTCCAGTCCATCCACTGAAGCTTTCTTT

clone size: .
V gene: TRBV10-1
D gene: TRBD1
J gene: TRBJ2-2
CDR3 protein: CASSETGDHTGELFF
CDR3 DNA: TGCGCCAGCAGTGAGACAGGGGATCACACCGGGGAGCTGTTTTTT

clone size: .
V gene: TRBV4-1
D gene: .
J gene: TRBJ2-1
CDR3 protein: CASSRWGNEQFF
CDR3 DNA: TGCGCCAGCAGCCGGTGGGGCAATGAGCAGTTCTTC

clone size: .
V gene: TRBV29-1
D gene: TRBD1
J gene: TRBJ1-2
CDR3 protein: CSAVDRANYGYTF
CDR3 DNA: TGCAGCGCCGTGGACAGGGCTAACTATGGCTACACCTTC

clone size: .
V gene: TRBV11-2
D gene: .
J gene: TRBJ2-7
CDR3 protein: CASSLVSAPKLYEQYF
CDR3 DNA: TGTGCCAGCAGCTTAGTGTCAGCCCCAAAACTCTACGAGCAGTACTTC

clone size: .
V gene: TRBV6-5
D gene: .
J gene: TRBJ1-5
CDR3 protein: CASSPDRLGPQHF
CDR3 DNA: TGTGCCAGCAGCCCCGACAGGTTGGGCCCCCAGCATTTT

clone size: .
V gene: TRBV15
D gene: TRBD1
J gene: TRBJ1-4
CDR3 protein: CATSRAGGANEKLFF
CDR3 DNA: TGTGCCACCAGCAGAGCAGGGGGAGCTAATGAAAAACTGTTTTTT

clone size: .
V gene: TRBV6-5
D gene: .
J gene: TRBJ1-1
CDR3 protein: CASSDLPLRTEAFF
CDR3 DNA: TGTGCCAGCAGTGACCTGCCCCTGCGCACTGAAGCTTTCTTT

clone size: .
V gene: TRBV4-1
D gene: TRBD1
J gene: TRBJ2-1
CDR3 protein: CASSAPKTGQNNEQFF
CDR3 DNA: TGCGCCAGCAGCGCCCCGAAGACAGGGCAAAACAATGAGCAGTTCTTC

clone size: few
V gene: TRBV10-3
D gene: .
J gene: TRBJ2-4
CDR3 protein: CAISDRPQARDIQYF
CDR3 DNA: TGTGCCATCAGTGATAGGCCCCAGGCTCGGGACATTCAGTACTTC

clone size: .
V gene: TRBV27
D gene: .
J gene: TRBJ2-7
CDR3 protein: CASRNLSYEQYF
CDR3 DNA: TGTGCCAGCAGAAACCTCTCCTACGAGCAGTACTTC

clone size: .
V gene: TRBV30
D gene: .
J gene: TRBJ2-1
CDR3 protein: CAWSGYNEQFF
CDR3 DNA: TGTGCCTGGAGCGGATACAATGAGCAGTTCTTC

clone size: once
V gene: TRBV21-1
D gene: .
J gene: TRBJ2-7
CDR3 protein: CASSKEAAGQGKGYEQYF
CDR3 DNA: TGTGCCAGCAGCAAAGAAGCCGCCGGACAGGGGAAGGGGTACGAGCAGTACTTC

clone size: .
V gene: TRBV6-6
D gene: TRBD2
J gene: TRBJ2-7
CDR3 protein: CASSYAPSGNYEQYF
CDR3 DNA: TGTGCCAGCAGTTACGCCCCTAGCGGAAACTACGAGCAGTACTTC

clone size: once
V gene: TRBV25-1
D gene: TRBD1
J gene: TRBJ1-1
CDR3 protein: CASSEWGQGDTEAFF
CDR3 DNA: TGTGCCAGCAGTGAATGGGGACAGGGCGACACTGAAGCTTTCTTT

clone size: .
V gene: TRBV7-8
D gene: .
J gene: TRBJ2-5
CDR3 protein: CASSPKWRQETQYF
CDR3 DNA: TGTGCCAGCAGCCCTAAGTGGAGACAAGAGACCCAGTACTTC

clone size: .
V gene: TRBV6-1
D gene: TRBD2
J gene: TRBJ2-7
CDR3 protein: CASKLAGDYEQYF
CDR3 DNA: TGTGCCAGCAAACTAGCGGGAGACTACGAGCAGTACTTC